The 5 T cell receptor beta chains presented below share a single source sample, sequenced in a study of T cells expressing NK-cell markers. TCRdb re-analyzed the 5' RACE reads; it lists each CDR3 protein once, without DNA. Its listing shows approximately 440,000 distinct CDR3 sequences. Specimen: blood T cells: a sorted CD56 or NKG2C T cell subset, CD4+ or CD8+ T cells, or bulk PBMC T cells (not recorded which). The receptors come from a woman between 45 and 65 years old in good health.

This chain joins TRBV12-3 or TRBV12-4 and TRBJ2-3; lacking DNA, the TRBD2 call made by TCRdb goes unchecked. CDR3 length equals 20 residues. CDR3 residues: CASRPKLAGGPRYSTDTQYF.

The chain has TRBV30 and TRBJ2-1; TCRdb calls TRBD1, which cannot be checked without DNA. This CDR3 has 13 residues. CDR1 GTSNPN and CDR2 SVGIG come from the germline V gene (reference sequence). The CDR3 here is CAWNRGKVNEQFF. The whole variable domain, filled in from reference TRBV30 and TRBJ2-1, reads SQTIHQWPATLVQPVGSPLSLECTVEGTSNPNLYWYRQAAGRGLQLLFYSVGIGQISSEVPQNLSASRPQDRQFILSSKKLLLSDSGFYLCAWNRGKVNEQFFGPGTRLTVL.

The chain uses TRBV20-1 and TRBJ2-1. Germline assignment: CDR1 DFQATT and CDR2 SNEGSKA (reference sequence). The CDR3 has 16 amino acids. This CDR3 reads CSARSLAERSYNEQFF.

CDR3 loop: CSAPGTGGRGYGYTF. The chain joins TRBV20-1 to TRBJ1-2; TCRdb picks TRBD1, but there is no DNA to check that call. This CDR3 contains 15 residues. The V gene's germline CDR1 is DFQATT and CDR2 SNEGSKA (reference sequence).

The chain has TRBV29-1 and TRBJ2-1; the D gene TCRdb calls, TRBD1, cannot be checked with no DNA. The CDR3 has 13 residues. Looked up from germline, CDR1 is SQVTM and CDR2 is ANQGSEA. The CDR3 here is CSVGGSGYNEQFF.